This TCR beta chain was retrieved from a study of cytomegalovirus exposure and HLA in healthy donors. The length of the CDR3 is 11 residues. V was trimmed by 1 base and J by 3 bases, leaving 3 bases between them. The germline CDR1 and CDR2 sequences are DFQATT and SNEGSKA (reference sequence). Of note for this clone: Antigen specificity is unknown.

Primers for the PCR totalled 60 Vbeta and 13 Jbeta. Repertoires were generated with immunoSEQ multiplex PCR, while TCRdb's copy carries only in-frame clones and drops some. This sample has about 85,000 clones, with roughly 80% found just once. Findings of the study overall: Usually a TCR sequence was rare, but some public TCRs were found in many donors.

The gene calls are TRBV20-1 and TRBJ1-2; D not resolved. Sequencing input: PBMCs. This receptor was taken from a woman aged 45-65 years in good health and CMV-seropositive. CDR3 DNA sequence: TGCAGTGCTAGAGCTGACTATGGCTACACCTTC. It translates to CSARADYGYTF.